What follows are 19 T cell receptor beta chains derived from one specimen sequenced in a study of T-cell reconstitution after alpha-beta-depleted transplantation in children. Unique molecular identifiers tagged the TCRbeta library. TCRdb re-derived calls from the PCR reads in MiXCR, one entry per CDR3 protein. Here the sample spans fewer than 750,000 distinct CDR3 sequences, over 20% being singletons. The sequenced sample was PBMCs, obtained before TCRalphabeta/CD19-depleted stem cell transplant. The receptors were gathered from a boy less than two years old with Wiskott-Aldrich syndrome, due to receive a stem cell transplant.

This rearrangement joins TRBV7-9 to TRBJ2-1; TRBD2 aligns across 9 bases. V shed 3 bases and J 9 bases; nucleotides not matched to a gene: 12. Germline V CDR1 and CDR2: SEHNR, FQNEAQ (reference sequence). The CDR3 has 16 amino acids. For the CDR3, the DNA is TGTGCCAGCAGCTTCCCCTTAGCGGGAGATGCGGCTGAGCAGTTCTTC. Translation: CASSFPLAGDAAEQFF.

J is TRBJ1-1 and V is TRBV10-3; a weak D match, TRBD1 (5 bases). Trimming removed 6 bases at V and 1 base at J, with 12 bases between. This CDR3 is built from 14 residues. Germline V CDR1 and CDR2: ENHRY, SYGVKD. The CDR3 nucleotides read TGTGCCATCAGCCCCTCGACAGCGAACACTGAAGCTTTCTTT. Translated, it gives CAISPSTANTEAFF.

This clonotype was recorded once. The CDR3 here is CASRGENNEQFF. CDR3 sequence (DNA): TGCGCCAGCAGGGGGGAGAACAATGAGCAGTTCTTC. The V call is TRBV5-1, the J call TRBJ2-1; the D call may be TRBD1 or TRBD2 (5 bases each). V was shortened by 5 bases and J by 5 bases, with 8 bases between the two germline ends. CDR1 SGHRS and CDR2 YFSETQ come from the germline V gene. The CDR3 is 12 amino acids.

The gene calls are TRBV12-3 or TRBV12-4 and TRBJ2-7, with 10 positions matching TRBD1. V lost 6 bases and J lost 5; bases outside the gene matches: 10. The CDR3 is 15 residues long. The CDR3 here is CASSTRGTGANEQYF. DNA for the CDR3: TGTGCCAGCAGCACCCGTGGGACAGGGGCTAACGAGCAGTACTTC.

This clonotype turned up a few times. The chain links TRBV12-3 or TRBV12-4 to TRBJ1-2; no definite D call. The CDR3 is 15 residues long. The V and J ends lost 1 base and 6 bases respectively, with 15 bases between them. CDR3: CASSLDYSPGDGYTF. The CDR3 DNA is TGTGCCAGCAGTTTAGATTACAGTCCCGGGGATGGCTACACCTTC.

J is TRBJ1-1 and V is TRBV27; D gene ambiguous. The CDR3 totals 13 residues. V dropped 6 bases and J dropped 4 bases, with 12 bases sitting between them. Looked up from germline, CDR1 is MNHEY and CDR2 is SMNVEV (reference sequence). Written as DNA, the CDR3 is TGTGCCAGCAGCTCGTGGAGGGCCACTGAAGCTTTCTTT. Residues: CASSSWRATEAFF.

The sample holds a few counts of this clonotype. The chain uses TRBV7-2 and TRBJ1-5; the D is unclear. Germline V gene lookup returns CDR1 SGHTA and CDR2 FQGNSA. V lost 1 base and J lost 0, with 10 bases in between. The CDR3 runs 16 residues. CDR3 coding DNA: TGTGCCAGCAGCTTAGGTGTAGATCGTAGCAATCAGCCCCAGCATTTT. It yields the protein CASSLGVDRSNQPQHF.

This clonotype was picked up a small number of times. This chain links TRBV20-1 with TRBJ2-7; 10 bases fit TRBD2. The CDR3 runs 17 residues. Germline V gives CDR1 DFQATT, CDR2 SNEGSKA (reference sequence). Trimming cost V 1 base and J 1 base; bases outside gene matches: 10. CDR3 DNA sequence: TGCAGTGCTAGAGTTCCTCCGACTAGCGGGTCTTCCTACGAGCAGTACTTC. As protein: CSARVPPTSGSSYEQYF.

The chain carries TRBV6-2 or TRBV6-3 and TRBJ2-7; 9 bases map to TRBD2. The germline gives CDR1 MNHEY, CDR2 SVGEGT. After removal of 6 bases from V and 0 bases from J, the junction contained 6 bases not matched to a gene. This CDR3 has 15 amino acids. CDR3 sequence reads: CASSLFSGSSYEQYF. The CDR3 nucleotides read TGTGCCAGCAGCCTTTTTAGCGGGAGCTCCTACGAGCAGTACTTC.

The chain carries TRBV7-8 and TRBJ2-7; 7 positions match TRBD2. The V gene's germline CDR1 is SGHVS and CDR2 FQNEAQ. The V segment lost 5 bases and the J segment 6 bases; nucleotides outside the gene matches: 10. CDR3 length: 14 residues. The CDR3 coding sequence is TGTGCCAGCAGCGTTTCCAGAGCGGGGCGCGAGCAGTACTTC. Protein sequence: CASSVSRAGREQYF.

This clonotype was seen a handful of times. The chain combines TRBV6-1 with TRBJ2-3, with 9 bases that match TRBD2. The CDR3 runs to 15 residues. Germline trimming cut 3 bases from V and 1 base from J; bases unmatched to any gene: 2. Germline assignment: CDR1 MNHNS and CDR2 SASEGT. In DNA, the CDR3 is TGTGCCAGCAGTGAGACTAGCGGAGGCACAGATACGCAGTATTTT. Protein: CASSETSGGTDTQYF.

The chain recombines TRBV2 with TRBJ2-7, with a tentative D call TRBD2 (5 bases). This CDR3 contains 15 residues. Trimming took 3 bases from V and 7 from J, leaving 19 bases between them. Looked up from germline, CDR1 is SNHLY and CDR2 is FYNNEI. In DNA, the CDR3 is TGTGCCAGCAGTGAGGTCTGGCAGCGGTTGGGGGAGCAGTACTTC. This gives the protein CASSEVWQRLGEQYF.

The V gene is TRBV20-1, the J gene TRBJ2-5, with 7 bases that match TRBD2. The V gene's germline CDR1 is DFQATT and CDR2 SNEGSKA (reference sequence). The V and J ends lost 6 bases and 2 bases, in that order; junction bases with no gene match: 6. The CDR3 is 13 residues long. The CDR3 DNA reads as TGCAGTGCCCTTCGCGGGAGTCAAGAGACCCAGTACTTC. Its translation: CSALRGSQETQYF.

V usage is TRBV3-1 and J usage is TRBJ2-3; 10 bases are a match to TRBD2. V lost 3 bases to trimming and J lost 8 bases; unmatched junction nucleotides: 11. In germline, CDR1 is LGHDT, CDR2 YNNKEL (reference sequence). This CDR3 has 16 residues. The CDR3 DNA follows: TGTGCCAGCAGCCATGACGGACTAGCGGTGCGGGGTACGCAGTATTTT. Its protein is CASSHDGLAVRGTQYF.

The chain combines TRBV9 with TRBJ2-1, with a possible D match to TRBD2 (6 bases). There are 15 residues in the CDR3. Germline loops: CDR1 SGDLS, CDR2 YYNGEE. With 4 bases removed from V and 3 bases from J, the gap between germline ends came to 14 bases. As DNA, the CDR3 is TGTGCCAGCAGCTATTCCGGGACTGACTACAATGAGCAGTTCTTC. Encoded protein: CASSYSGTDYNEQFF.

This chain joins TRBV28 and TRBJ2-1; 10 positions match TRBD1. Germline V gene sequence: CDR1 MDHEN, CDR2 SYDVKM. The trim removed 6 bases at V and 9 bases at J, leaving 8 bases unmatched. The CDR3 loop spans 14 amino acids. The CDR3 nucleotides read TGTGCCAGCAGATGGACAGGGGGTGCCCCTGAGCAGTTCTTC. Its protein product is CASRWTGGAPEQFF.

The V and J genes are TRBV2 and TRBJ2-5, with 12 bases fitting TRBD2. Trimming removed 8 bases from V and 5 bases from J; junction bases left unmatched: 9. This CDR3 contains 15 residues. Germline V gives CDR1 SNHLY, CDR2 FYNNEI. The CDR3 DNA reads TGTGCCAGCTTCGGGACTAGCGGGTTTGTGGAGACCCAGTACTTC. Protein sequence: CASFGTSGFVETQYF.

The rearrangement uses TRBV11-2 and TRBJ2-6; TRBD2 might be the D (6 bases). Trimming took off 2 bases at V and 0 bases at J, with 20 bases between the two ends. The CDR3 sequence is 20 residues long. Germline V gives CDR1 SGHAT, CDR2 FQNNGV. CDR3 bases: TGTGCCAGCAGCTTATCTGGAGTCGGGGGAGTAGGCTCTGGGGCCAACGTCCTGACTTTC. Its translation is CASSLSGVGGVGSGANVLTF. Together with reference TRBV11-2 and TRBJ2-6, the CDR3 gives the full variable domain: EAGVAQSPRYKIIEKRQSVAFWCNPISGHATLYWYQQILGQGPKLLIQFQNNGVVDDSQLPKDRFSAERLKGVDSTLKIQPAKLEDSAVYLCASSLSGVGGVGSGANVLTFGAGSRLTVL.

This clonotype was recorded a few times. The J gene is TRBJ2-2, the V gene TRBV12-3 or TRBV12-4; TRBD2 agrees at 8 bases. The V and J ends lost 6 bases and 0 bases, in that order; junction bases with no gene match: 6. This CDR3 is 16 amino acids long. CDR3 residues: CASRFVLAANTGELFF. The CDR3 nucleotides are TGTGCCAGCAGGTTCGTACTAGCGGCGAACACCGGGGAGCTGTTTTTT.